The sequence of this T cell receptor beta chain was determined in a study of CXCR3-negative and CXCR3-positive naive CD8 T cells. The CDR3 covers 12 residues. CDR1 and CDR2 from the germline V gene are MNHEY and SVGAGI. Study-wide points: TRB CDR3 hydrophobicity was greater in CXCR3-positive naive cells than in CXCR3-negative naive cells.

Naive CD8+ T lymphocytes were specified as CD45RO-CCR7+CD27+CD95-. The TRB cDNA libraries were prepared by 5' RACE with UMI labels. One entry per CDR3 protein, without DNA, is what TCRdb gives after re-calling the 5' RACE reads. Across approximately 90,000 distinct CDR3 sequences, the top ten clones capture around 0.58% of the sample. Turning to this clonotype: Its antigen is not identified.

Sequencing was performed on naive CXCR3+ CD8+ T cells from blood. Subset defined: CD45RO-CCR7+CD27+CD95- naive CD8+ T cells expressing CXCR3 (TNR3+). The genes are TRBV6-5 and TRBJ2-1. The sequence was collected from a human donor in good health. Some clones in this sample may be carry-over from other donors' samples. CDR3 loop: CASSYTENEQFF.